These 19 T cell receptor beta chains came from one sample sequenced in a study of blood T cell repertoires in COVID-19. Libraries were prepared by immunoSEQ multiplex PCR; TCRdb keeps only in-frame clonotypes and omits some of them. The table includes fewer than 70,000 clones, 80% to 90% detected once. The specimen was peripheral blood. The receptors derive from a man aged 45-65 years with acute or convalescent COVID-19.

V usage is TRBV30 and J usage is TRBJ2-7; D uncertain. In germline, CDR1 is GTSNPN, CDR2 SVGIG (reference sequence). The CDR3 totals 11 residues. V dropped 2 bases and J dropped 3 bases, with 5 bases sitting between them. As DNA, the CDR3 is TGTGCCTGGAGTTCTGTCTACGAGCAGTACTTC. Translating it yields CAWSSVYEQYF.

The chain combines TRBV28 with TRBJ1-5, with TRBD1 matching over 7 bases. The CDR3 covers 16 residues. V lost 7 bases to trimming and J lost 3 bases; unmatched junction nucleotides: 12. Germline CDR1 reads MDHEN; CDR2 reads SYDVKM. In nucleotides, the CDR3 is TGTGCCAGCAAGATATCAGGGGGTATGGACAATCAGCCCCAGCATTTT. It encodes CASKISGGMDNQPQHF.

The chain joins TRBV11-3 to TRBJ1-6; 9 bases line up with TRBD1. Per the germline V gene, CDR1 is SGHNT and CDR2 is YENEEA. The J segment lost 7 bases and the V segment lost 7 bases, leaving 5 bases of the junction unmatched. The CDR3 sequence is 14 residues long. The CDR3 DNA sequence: TGTGCCAGCAAAGGACAGGGGTCGAATTCACCCCTCCACTTT. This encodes CASKGQGSNSPLHF.

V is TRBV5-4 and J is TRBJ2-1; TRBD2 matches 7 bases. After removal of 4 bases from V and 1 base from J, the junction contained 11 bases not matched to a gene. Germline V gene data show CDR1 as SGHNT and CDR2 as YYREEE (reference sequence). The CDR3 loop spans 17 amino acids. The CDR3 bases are TGTGCCAGCAGCCCCTCCGTAACTAGCGTATCCTACAATGAGCAGTTCTTC. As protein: CASSPSVTSVSYNEQFF.

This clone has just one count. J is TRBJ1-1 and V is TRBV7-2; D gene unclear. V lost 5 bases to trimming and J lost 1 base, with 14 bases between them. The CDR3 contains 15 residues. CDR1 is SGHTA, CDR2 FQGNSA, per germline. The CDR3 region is CASSIERVRNTEAFF. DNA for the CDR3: TGTGCCAGCAGCATAGAGCGGGTGAGGAACACTGAAGCTTTCTTT.

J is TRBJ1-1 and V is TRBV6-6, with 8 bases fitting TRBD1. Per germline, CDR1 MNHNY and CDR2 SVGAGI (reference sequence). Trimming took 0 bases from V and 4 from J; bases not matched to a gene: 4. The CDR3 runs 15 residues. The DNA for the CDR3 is TGTGCCAGCAGTTACTCTCAGGGGGCGGGCACTGAAGCTTTCTTT. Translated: CASSYSQGAGTEAFF.

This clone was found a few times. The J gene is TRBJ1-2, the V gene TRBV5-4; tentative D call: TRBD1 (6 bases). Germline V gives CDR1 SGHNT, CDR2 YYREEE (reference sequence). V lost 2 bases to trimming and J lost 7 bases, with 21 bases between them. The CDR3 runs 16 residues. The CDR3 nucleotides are TGTGCCAGCAGCTTAGGACTAGGGGGGACTATCCTTGGCTACACCTTC. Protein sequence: CASSLGLGGTILGYTF.

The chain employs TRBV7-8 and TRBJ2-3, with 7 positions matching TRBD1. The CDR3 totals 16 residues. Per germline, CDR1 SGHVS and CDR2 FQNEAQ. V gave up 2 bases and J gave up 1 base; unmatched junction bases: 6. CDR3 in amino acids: CASSLHRGQGTDTQYF. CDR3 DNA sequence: TGTGCCAGCAGCTTACACAGGGGCCAAGGCACAGATACGCAGTATTTT.

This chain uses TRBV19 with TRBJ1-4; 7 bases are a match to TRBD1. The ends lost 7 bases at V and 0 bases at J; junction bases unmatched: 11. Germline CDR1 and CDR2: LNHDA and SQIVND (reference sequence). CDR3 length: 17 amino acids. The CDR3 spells CASTNDRDYATNEKLFF. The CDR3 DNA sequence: TGTGCCAGTACCAACGACAGGGATTATGCAACTAATGAAAAACTGTTTTTT.

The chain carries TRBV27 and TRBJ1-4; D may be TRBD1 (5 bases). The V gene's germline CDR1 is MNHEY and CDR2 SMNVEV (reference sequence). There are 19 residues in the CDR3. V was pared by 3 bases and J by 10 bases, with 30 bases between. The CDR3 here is CASSFSDSGLGIRSRKLFF. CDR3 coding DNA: TGTGCCAGCAGTTTCTCAGACAGTGGATTGGGGATCAGAAGTAGAAAACTGTTTTTT.

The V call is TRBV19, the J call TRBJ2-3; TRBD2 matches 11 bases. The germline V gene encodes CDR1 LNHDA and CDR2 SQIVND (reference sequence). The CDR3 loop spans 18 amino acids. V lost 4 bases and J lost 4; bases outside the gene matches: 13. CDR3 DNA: TGTGCCAGTAGTAGGAGGGAGGTGCTAGCGGGAGGCGCAGATACGCAGTATTTT. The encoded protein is CASSRREVLAGGADTQYF. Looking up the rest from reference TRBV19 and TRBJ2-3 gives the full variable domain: DGGITQSPKYLFRKEGQNVTLSCEQNLNHDAMYWYRQDPGQGLRLIYYSQIVNDFQKGDIAEGYSVSREKKESFPLTVTSAQKNPTAFYLCASSRREVLAGGADTQYFGPGTRLTVL.

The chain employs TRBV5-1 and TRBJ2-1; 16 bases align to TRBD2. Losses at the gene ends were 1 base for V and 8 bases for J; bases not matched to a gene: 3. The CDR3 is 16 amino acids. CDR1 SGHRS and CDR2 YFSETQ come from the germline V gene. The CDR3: CASSLRGLAGGHEQFF. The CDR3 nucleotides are TGCGCCAGCAGCTTGAGGGGACTAGCGGGAGGGCATGAGCAGTTCTTC.

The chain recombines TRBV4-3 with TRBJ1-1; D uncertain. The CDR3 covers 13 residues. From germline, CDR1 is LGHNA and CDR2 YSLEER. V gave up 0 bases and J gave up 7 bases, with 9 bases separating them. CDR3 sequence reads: CASSQEGGNEAFF. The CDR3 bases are TGCGCCAGCAGCCAAGAAGGCGGAAATGAAGCTTTCTTT.

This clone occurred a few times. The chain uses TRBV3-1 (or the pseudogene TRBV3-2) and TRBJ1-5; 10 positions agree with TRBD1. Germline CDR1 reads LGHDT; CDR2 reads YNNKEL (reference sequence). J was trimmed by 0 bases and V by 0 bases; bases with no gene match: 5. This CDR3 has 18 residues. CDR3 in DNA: TGTGCCAGCAGCCAAGACTGGACAGGGGGACATAGCAATCAGCCCCAGCATTTT. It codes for CASSQDWTGGHSNQPQHF.

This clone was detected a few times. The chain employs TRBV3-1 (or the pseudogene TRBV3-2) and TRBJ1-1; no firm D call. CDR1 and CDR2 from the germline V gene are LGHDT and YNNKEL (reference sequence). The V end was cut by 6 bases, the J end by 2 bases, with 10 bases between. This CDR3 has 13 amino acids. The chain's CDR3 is CASSRTENTEAFF. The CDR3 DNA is TGTGCCAGCAGTCGAACAGAAAACACTGAAGCTTTCTTT.

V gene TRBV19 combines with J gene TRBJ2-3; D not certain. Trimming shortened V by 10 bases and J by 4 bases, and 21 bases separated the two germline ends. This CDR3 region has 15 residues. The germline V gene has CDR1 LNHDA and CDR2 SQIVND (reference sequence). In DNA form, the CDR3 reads TGTGCCACCCAACTAAGAGCTTTGAGCCCAGATACGCAGTATTTT. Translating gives CATQLRALSPDTQYF.

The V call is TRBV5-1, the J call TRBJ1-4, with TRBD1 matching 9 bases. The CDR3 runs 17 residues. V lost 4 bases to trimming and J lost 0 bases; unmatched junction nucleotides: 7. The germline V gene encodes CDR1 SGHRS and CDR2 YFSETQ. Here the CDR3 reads CASSLGTGTATNEKLFF. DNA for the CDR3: TGCGCCAGCAGCCTAGGGACAGGGACGGCAACTAATGAAAAACTGTTTTTT.

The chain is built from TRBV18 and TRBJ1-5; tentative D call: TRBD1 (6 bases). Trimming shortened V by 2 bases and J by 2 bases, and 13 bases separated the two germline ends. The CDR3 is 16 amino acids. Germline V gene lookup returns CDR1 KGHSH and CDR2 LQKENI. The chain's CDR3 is CASSPEAGAGNQPQHF. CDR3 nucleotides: TGTGCCAGCTCACCAGAGGCGGGGGCTGGCAATCAGCCCCAGCATTTT.

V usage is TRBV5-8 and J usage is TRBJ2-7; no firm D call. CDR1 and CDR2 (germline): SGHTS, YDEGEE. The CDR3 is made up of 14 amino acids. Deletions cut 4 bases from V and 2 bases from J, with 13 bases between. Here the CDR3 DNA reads TGTGCCAGCAGCCCCCCGGGTCTTCCCTACGAGCAGTACTTC. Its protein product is CASSPPGLPYEQYF.